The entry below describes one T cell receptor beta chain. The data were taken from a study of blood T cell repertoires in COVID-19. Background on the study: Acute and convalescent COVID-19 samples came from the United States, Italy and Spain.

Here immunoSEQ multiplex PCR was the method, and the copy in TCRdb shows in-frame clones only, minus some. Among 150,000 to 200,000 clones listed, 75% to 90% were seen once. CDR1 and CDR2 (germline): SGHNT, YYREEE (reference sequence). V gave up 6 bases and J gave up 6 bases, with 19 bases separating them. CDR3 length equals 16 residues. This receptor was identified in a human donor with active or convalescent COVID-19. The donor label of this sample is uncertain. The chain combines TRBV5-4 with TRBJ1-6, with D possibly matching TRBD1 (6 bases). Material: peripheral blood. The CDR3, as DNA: TGTGCCAGCAACCTGGCGGGGGGCGCATCTAATTCACCCCTCCACTTT. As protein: CASNLAGGASNSPLHF.